This record concerns one T cell receptor (beta chain) sequence. Its antigen is still unknown. The method was immunoSEQ multiplex PCR; TCRdb's version includes in-frame clones alone and lacks a portion of them. Seen here are some 100,000 clones, 88% observed once, and the top ten hold about 1.8%. In germline, CDR1 is SGHVS, CDR2 FQNEAQ. Trimming took off 4 bases at V and 2 bases at J, with 18 bases between the two ends. This CDR3 has 16 amino acids. This record belongs to a study of T cell responses to AZD1222 COVID-19 vaccine. Whole-study context: Second-dose schedules of about 4 or about 12 weeks were combined. General study results and limits: CD4 TCRs linked to vaccination spanned spike, dominating at 160-218 and 743-854.

The chain recombines TRBV7-8 with TRBJ2-7; a possible D gene is TRBD1 (6 bases). The sequence came from an adult in good health. The material sequenced was peripheral blood, taken on day 0 of AZD1222 vaccination. The CDR3 protein is CASSYGQGPATYEQYF. DNA of the CDR3: TGTGCCAGCAGCTACGGCCAGGGGCCGGCGACCTACGAGCAGTACTTC.